Below are 17 T cell receptor beta chains sequenced from a single sample in a study of cytomegalovirus exposure and HLA in healthy donors listed by TCRdb under 2017. Libraries were prepared through the immunoSEQ multiplex PCR assay. Here the immuneACCESS table is served through TCRdb, limited to in-frame sequences with V and J called. Missing clones are a known gap in these copies; in checked studies unresolved V genes cover under half, and the rest lacks a known reason. Counted in this sample were around 400,000 clones; roughly 89% of them appeared once. Of the sample, 0.83% falls within the top ten clones. Sequencing was done on a sample of PBMCs. The source of these receptors is a woman between 18 and 29 years old in good health and CMV-seronegative.

This clone showed up just a few times. This rearrangement joins TRBV7-8 to TRBJ2-3; no firm D call. Germline V CDR1 and CDR2: SGHVS, FQNEAQ. V lost 5 bases and J lost 3, with 6 bases in between. The CDR3 runs 12 residues. The CDR3 nucleotides read TGTGCCAGCAGCCAGGCTACAGATACGCAGTATTTT. Residues: CASSQATDTQYF.

The J gene is TRBJ2-7, the V gene TRBV19, with TRBD1 identical over 9 bases. Germline CDR1 reads LNHDA; CDR2 reads SQIVND (reference sequence). This CDR3 comprises 14 residues. V was pared by 3 bases and J by 5 bases, with 5 bases of the junction left unmatched. The CDR3 DNA sequence: TGTGCCAGTAGTATTACAGGGGGCGGCCACGAGCAGTACTTC. Protein product: CASSITGGGHEQYF.

The genes are TRBV27 and TRBJ2-2; the match to TRBD1 covers 10 bases. The CDR3 totals 16 residues. The germline V gene encodes CDR1 MNHEY and CDR2 SMNVEV (reference sequence). V shed 6 bases and J 3 bases; nucleotides not matched to a gene: 7. The chain's CDR3 is CASRPRQGAYTGELFF. The CDR3 nucleotides read TGTGCCAGCAGGCCCAGACAGGGGGCGTACACCGGGGAGCTGTTTTTT.

The rearrangement joins TRBV28 to TRBJ2-7; 7 bases align to TRBD1. Germline-derived CDR1 and CDR2 are MDHEN and SYDVKM. This CDR3 has 15 residues. V was pared by 3 bases and J by 5 bases, with 10 bases of the junction left unmatched. CDR3 region: CASSLFRQGRNEQYF. CDR3 in DNA: TGTGCCAGCAGTTTGTTTCGACAGGGTCGCAACGAGCAGTACTTC.

The rearrangement uses TRBV7-9 and TRBJ2-7; D possibly corresponds to TRBD1 (5 bases). The CDR3 extends over 12 amino acids. The V gene's germline CDR1 is SEHNR and CDR2 FQNEAQ (reference sequence). V lost 5 bases and J lost 5, with 10 bases in between. CDR3 amino acids: CASSATTDEQYF. CDR3 nucleotides: TGTGCCAGCAGCGCCACGACAGACGAGCAGTACTTC.

V gene TRBV28 combines with J gene TRBJ2-2; 7 bases match TRBD2. This CDR3 has 16 residues. The J segment lost 6 bases and the V segment lost 6 bases, leaving 13 bases of the junction unmatched. Per the germline V gene, CDR1 is MDHEN and CDR2 is SYDVKM. CDR3 region: CASSPPDERGAGELFF. As DNA, the CDR3 is TGTGCCAGCAGCCCACCGGATGAGCGGGGCGCCGGGGAGCTGTTTTTT.

This chain connects TRBV5-4 to TRBJ2-3, with TRBD1 identical over 7 bases. The CDR3 spans 16 residues. The J segment lost 0 bases and the V segment lost 0 bases, leaving 4 bases of the junction unmatched. CDR1 is SGHNT, CDR2 YYREEE, per germline (reference sequence). CDR3 bases: TGTGCCAGCAGCTTGGGGACAGGAGTTAGCACAGATACGCAGTATTTT. Translating gives CASSLGTGVSTDTQYF.

This chain uses TRBV9 with TRBJ1-2; a possible D gene is TRBD1 (5 bases). Trimming cost V 0 bases and J 2 bases, with 20 bases left between them. Germline V gene sequence: CDR1 SGDLS, CDR2 YYNGEE. The CDR3 is 18 amino acids. As DNA, the CDR3 is TGTGCCAGCAGCGTAGGGTGGGGCAGGCAGCCTTCAAACTATGGCTACACCTTC. Translating it yields CASSVGWGRQPSNYGYTF.

The V call is TRBV21-1, the J call TRBJ1-4; the D segment call TRBD1 is taken from the table without a DNA check. TRBV21-1 is tagged as a pseudogene. The CDR3 runs 14 residues. CDR3 bases: TGTGCCAGCTCGGAGACAGGGGGAGGGGAAAAACTGTTTTTT. Protein: CASSETGGGEKLFF.

The V call is TRBV7-6, the J call TRBJ2-5, with D possibly matching TRBD1 (5 bases). V lost 2 bases, J lost 3 bases, and 10 bases lay in between. CDR3 length equals 14 residues. Germline CDR1 and CDR2: SGHVS and FNYEAQ. The CDR3 reads CASSLLGQEETQYF. In DNA form, the CDR3 reads TGTGCCAGCAGCTTACTCGGACAAGAAGAGACCCAGTACTTC.

The chain carries TRBV7-2 and TRBJ2-1; D possibly corresponds to TRBD2 (7 bases). The CDR3 is 15 amino acids. V lost 1 base to trimming and J lost 8 bases, with 15 bases between them. Germline CDR1 reads SGHTA; CDR2 reads FQGNSA. The CDR3 DNA sequence: TGTGCCAGCAGCTTAGGGCTGGGGAGGGGGGATGAGCAGTTCTTC. This translates into CASSLGLGRGDEQFF.

The rearrangement uses TRBV15 and TRBJ1-2; 7 nucleotides line up with TRBD1. This CDR3 has 14 residues. Trimming at V came to 2 bases and at J to 7 bases, leaving 7 bases not matched to a gene. Germline V lookup: CDR1 LNHNV, CDR2 YYDKDF (reference sequence). CDR3 nucleotide sequence: TGTGCCACCAGCAGATCGGGACAGTCGGCTGGCTACACCTTC. Its protein product is CATSRSGQSAGYTF.

The chain has TRBV15 and TRBJ1-3; D gene unclear. V shed 6 bases and J shed 3 bases, with 6 bases lying between them. Germline loops: CDR1 LNHNV, CDR2 YYDKDF (reference sequence). This CDR3 contains 12 residues. This CDR3 reads CATRGDGNTIYF. CDR3 coding DNA: TGTGCCACCAGGGGAGATGGAAACACCATATATTTT.

This chain connects TRBV28 to TRBJ1-1, with D uncertain. The germline gives CDR1 MDHEN, CDR2 SYDVKM. V was cut by 0 bases and J by 4 bases, with 9 bases left in between. The CDR3 has 14 amino acids. The CDR3 loop is CASSLWEEGTEAFF. The CDR3 DNA follows: TGTGCCAGCAGTTTATGGGAGGAGGGCACTGAAGCTTTCTTT.

The CDR3 DNA sequence: TGTGCCAGCAGCCTTAATGAAAAACTGTTTTTT. Translating it yields CASSLNEKLFF. V and J are TRBV6-6 and TRBJ1-4; D unresolved. This CDR3 region has 11 residues. V was pared by 6 bases and J by 4 bases, with 3 bases between. Germline CDR1 MNHNY, CDR2 SVGAGI (reference sequence).

The V call is TRBV10-1, the J call TRBJ1-1; maybe TRBD1 (6 bases). Trimming took off 6 bases at V and 0 bases at J, with 14 bases between the two ends. Germline lookup yields CDR1 WNHNN and CDR2 SYGVQD (reference sequence). The CDR3 length is 15 residues. CDR3 sequence reads: CASSRTVGMNTEAFF. CDR3 sequence (DNA): TGCGCCAGCAGCCGGACAGTGGGCATGAACACTGAAGCTTTCTTT.

The chain couples TRBV5-1 to TRBJ1-4; D is unresolved. Trimming left V 1 base short and J 0 bases short, with 13 bases between. The CDR3 loop spans 17 amino acids. In germline, CDR1 is SGHRS, CDR2 YFSETQ. The DNA for the CDR3 is TGCGCCAGCAGCTTGAGAGGTGGAGCAGCAACTAATGAAAAACTGTTTTTT. Its protein is CASSLRGGAATNEKLFF.